The source of this T cell receptor beta chain is a study of radiotherapy plus CTLA-4 blockade in lung cancer. Study conclusions and caveats: TCR clones originating in tumors grew in number in blood after radiotherapy plus ipilimumab.

This clone occurred once. Its specificity is unknown. CDR1 and CDR2 (germline): SGHDN, FVKESK. The CDR3 is 13 residues long. V was clipped by 3 bases and J by 0 bases, with 6 bases between them. The repertoire was sequenced with immunoSEQ multiplex PCR; TCRdb's copy has only in-frame clones and lacks some. The sample includes 50,000 to 65,000 clones, approximately 80% of them seen just once. CTLA-4 blockade with ipilimumab, together with focal radiation, was given to patients with chemo-refractory metastatic non-small-cell lung cancer. The chain joins TRBV14 to TRBJ2-7; D uncertain. This receptor was obtained from a human donor with non-small cell lung cancer who had a complete response to radiotherapy plus ipilimumab. Sequenced here: peripheral blood, sampled from a patient treated with radiotherapy plus ipilimumab. This CDR3 reads CASSHQSSYEQYF. The DNA for the CDR3 is TGTGCCAGCAGCCACCAGTCCTCCTACGAGCAGTACTTC.